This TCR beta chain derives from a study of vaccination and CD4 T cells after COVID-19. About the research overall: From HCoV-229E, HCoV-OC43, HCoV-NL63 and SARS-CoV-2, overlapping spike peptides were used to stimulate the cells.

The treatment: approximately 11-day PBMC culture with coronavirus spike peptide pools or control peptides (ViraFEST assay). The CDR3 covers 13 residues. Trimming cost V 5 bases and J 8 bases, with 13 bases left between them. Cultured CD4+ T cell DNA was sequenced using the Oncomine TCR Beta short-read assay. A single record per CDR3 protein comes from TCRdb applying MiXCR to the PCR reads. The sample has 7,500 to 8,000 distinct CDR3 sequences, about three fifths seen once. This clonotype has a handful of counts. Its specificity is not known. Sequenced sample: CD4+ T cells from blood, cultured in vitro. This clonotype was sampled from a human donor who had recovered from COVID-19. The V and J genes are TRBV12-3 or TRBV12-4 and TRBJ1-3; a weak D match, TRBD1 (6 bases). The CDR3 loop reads CASSLTSGDTIYF. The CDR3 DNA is TGTGCCAGCAGTCTTACCTCAGGGGACACCATATATTTT.